The 21 T cell receptor beta chains reported below all come from one sample, sequenced in a study of T cell responses to AZD1222 COVID-19 vaccine. Using immunoSEQ multiplex PCR, the repertoire was profiled, and TCRdb retains in-frame clones only, with some absent. The sample carries roughly 45,000 clones, over 60% recorded once. The sample was peripheral blood, taken on day 0 of AZD1222 vaccination. Source of these receptors: an adult in good health.

The gene calls are TRBV19 and TRBJ2-7; weak D call: TRBD1 (6 bases). V was pared by 1 base and J by 3 bases, with 13 bases between. Germline V gene data show CDR1 as LNHDA and CDR2 as SQIVND (reference sequence). CDR3 length equals 15 residues. The chain's CDR3 is CASSIGPTGIYEQYF. In nucleotides, the CDR3 is TGTGCCAGTAGTATAGGTCCTACAGGGATCTACGAGCAGTACTTC.

V gene TRBV28 combines with J gene TRBJ2-1; 7 positions agree with TRBD2. Germline CDR1 MDHEN, CDR2 SYDVKM. This CDR3 spans 15 amino acids. V dropped 4 bases and J dropped 9; count of bases not matched to a gene: 12. The CDR3 DNA reads as TGTGCCAGCAGTTACACGGCGGGAGCCTTGGGTGAGCAGTTCTTC. It translates to CASSYTAGALGEQFF.

This chain links TRBV9 with TRBJ1-2, with a possible D match to TRBD1 (6 bases). The CDR3 runs to 13 residues. Germline V CDR1 and CDR2: SGDLS, YYNGEE. The V end lost 3 bases, the J end lost 5 bases, and 11 bases lay between the germline ends. This chain's CDR3 is CASSAVQGYGYTF. The CDR3 DNA sequence: TGTGCCAGCAGCGCTGTTCAGGGGTATGGCTACACCTTC.

The rearrangement links TRBV7-6 to TRBJ2-1; 13 nucleotides agree with TRBD2. The germline CDR1 and CDR2 sequences are SGHVS and FNYEAQ. The CDR3 sequence is 16 residues long. Trimming took 6 bases from V and 6 from J; bases not matched to a gene: 8. CDR3 sequence: CASSRTGTSGINEQFF. DNA of the CDR3: TGTGCCAGCAGTAGGACCGGGACTAGCGGGATCAATGAGCAGTTCTTC.

In nucleotides, the CDR3 is TGTGCCAGCAGCAAAGAGGAGAGGCCTCAAGTTATCCTTGAGCAGTTCTTC. Amino acid sequence: CASSKEERPQVILEQFF. J is TRBJ2-1 and V is TRBV21-1; the table's D call of TRBD2 was not tested on the DNA. TRBV21-1 is tagged as a pseudogene. The CDR3 has 17 residues.

This clone was detected once. The chain recombines TRBV6-5 with TRBJ1-5; D is unclear. V was trimmed by 4 bases and J by 1 base, leaving 11 bases between them. CDR3 length: 15 residues. Germline CDR1 reads MNHEY; CDR2 reads SVGAGI. CDR3 nucleotides: TGTGCCAGCAGTTTAGGGTTTGGGAGCAATCAGCCCCAGCATTTT. Translation gives CASSLGFGSNQPQHF.

V usage is TRBV10-3 and J usage is TRBJ2-3; 12 nucleotides match TRBD1. J gave up 4 bases and V 0 bases, and 5 bases lay outside the gene matches. CDR3 length equals 17 residues. CDR1 is ENHRY and CDR2 is SYGVKD in the germline V gene. In DNA form, the CDR3 reads TGTGCCATCAGTGAGTCCGGGGACAGGGGGCTCGCAGATACGCAGTATTTT. Translating it yields CAISESGDRGLADTQYF.

This chain connects TRBV7-9 to TRBJ1-2; D ambiguous. Between the trimmed V and J ends, which lost 10 bases and 0 bases, there was a span of 9 bases. The germline V gene encodes CDR1 SEHNR and CDR2 FQNEAQ (reference sequence). This CDR3 has 12 amino acids. The CDR3 bases are TGTGCCACCTTAACAGCTAACTATGGCTACACCTTC. Residues: CATLTANYGYTF.

This clone was seen more than once but under ten times. The chain has TRBV19 and TRBJ1-2; 7 bases match TRBD1. Germline V gene data show CDR1 as LNHDA and CDR2 as SQIVND (reference sequence). The trim removed 6 bases at V and 7 bases at J, leaving 8 bases unmatched. This CDR3 contains 13 residues. In DNA form, the CDR3 reads TGTGCCAGTAGATCCGGGACAGTACGTGGCTACACCTTC. Amino acid sequence: CASRSGTVRGYTF.

V and J are TRBV9 and TRBJ1-1; D might be TRBD1 (6 bases). The CDR3 has 12 residues. The V end lost 0 bases, the J end lost 10 bases, and 10 bases lay between the germline ends. CDR1 is SGDLS and CDR2 is YYNGEE in the germline V gene. The CDR3 spells CASSVEGEVAFF. CDR3 bases: TGTGCCAGCAGCGTAGAGGGGGAGGTAGCTTTCTTT.

This sequence joins TRBV5-1 and TRBJ1-3; D is possibly TRBD1 (6 bases). In germline, CDR1 is SGHRS, CDR2 YFSETQ. There are 15 residues in the CDR3. V lost 4 bases and J 0 bases, leaving 11 bases between the germline ends. CDR3 residues: CASSEVTGSGNTIYF. The CDR3 region has the DNA TGCGCCAGCAGCGAAGTGACAGGCTCTGGAAACACCATATATTTT.

This chain links TRBV6-5 with TRBJ2-1, with 9 bases matching TRBD1. The CDR3 is 15 amino acids. CDR1 MNHEY and CDR2 SVGAGI come from the germline V gene. Germline trimming cut 7 bases from V and 7 bases from J; bases unmatched to any gene: 11. The CDR3 here is CASIPLGQGRNEQFF. The CDR3 coding sequence is TGTGCCAGCATCCCCCTAGGACAGGGGAGGAATGAGCAGTTCTTC.

The rearrangement links TRBV28 to TRBJ1-2, with D hard to call. There are 13 residues in the CDR3. V was pared by 2 bases and J by 8 bases, with 12 bases between. CDR1 is MDHEN, CDR2 SYDVKM, per germline. CDR3 nucleotide sequence: TGTGCCAGCAGTTTACCCGGGGTGGGAGGCTACACCTTC. This sequence encodes CASSLPGVGGYTF.

This clone was observed a single time. J is TRBJ2-7 and V is TRBV28, with a weak D call TRBD2 (6 bases). Trimming removed 5 bases at V and 5 bases at J, with 25 bases between. Germline V CDR1 and CDR2: MDHEN, SYDVKM. This CDR3 region has 17 residues. The CDR3: CASSPPTGLIWQDEQYF. The CDR3 DNA sequence: TGTGCCAGCAGTCCTCCCACCGGACTAATTTGGCAGGACGAGCAGTACTTC.

The chain joins TRBV5-1 to TRBJ2-1, with D uncertain. This CDR3 is 14 amino acids long. The germline V gene has CDR1 SGHRS and CDR2 YFSETQ. Trimming pared 0 bases from V and 4 bases from J, leaving 8 bases between. The CDR3 nucleotides are TGCGCCAGCAGCTTGGACCAGGCTTACAATGAGCAGTTCTTC. Amino acid sequence: CASSLDQAYNEQFF.

This chain uses TRBV19 with TRBJ2-3; 12 positions match TRBD2. V lost 3 bases and J lost 7; bases outside the gene matches: 8. The CDR3 covers 16 residues. Germline V gene data show CDR1 as LNHDA and CDR2 as SQIVND (reference sequence). For the CDR3, the DNA is TGTGCCAGTAGTATCCAGACTAGCGGGAGATCTAATACGCAGTATTTT. It yields the protein CASSIQTSGRSNTQYF.

Remarks on this clone: A much more abundant neighbour one base away suggests this may be a read error. This sequence joins TRBV7-3 and TRBJ2-7; 10 nucleotides line up with TRBD1. The CDR3 covers 15 residues. CDR1 and CDR2 from the germline V gene are SGHTA and FQGTGA. With V trimmed by 7 bases and J by 4 bases, 10 bases remained unmatched. This chain's CDR3 is CASNRGTGEGYEQYF. The CDR3 DNA reads as TGTGCCAGCAACCGAGGGACAGGGGAAGGGTACGAGCAGTACTTC.

A word on this clone: A junction boundary mismatches the germline segment, possibly from a read error. V and J are TRBV7-7 and TRBJ1-4, with D possibly matching TRBD1 (5 bases). The germline gives CDR1 SSHAT, CDR2 FNYEAQ (reference sequence). This CDR3 region has 18 residues. The CDR3 DNA reads as TGTGCTAGCAGCTTAGCGGGACGCCAGACGGGGGGTAATGAAAAACTGTTTTTT. This codes for CASSLAGRQTGGNEKLFF.

The V and J genes are TRBV6-6 and TRBJ1-1; 7 bases agree with TRBD1. Germline CDR1 and CDR2: MNHNY and SVGAGI (reference sequence). V was clipped by 7 bases and J by 3 bases; unmatched bases: 8. The CDR3 is 14 residues long. The CDR3 DNA reads TGTGCCAGCATACTCTCCACAGGGGACACTGAAGCTTTCTTT. Translating it yields CASILSTGDTEAFF.

The chain combines TRBV6-1 with TRBJ2-2; D is possibly TRBD1 (6 bases). Trimming cost V 6 bases and J 3 bases, with 11 bases left between them. The CDR3 loop spans 14 amino acids. Germline CDR1 and CDR2: MNHNS and SASEGT. CDR3 sequence: CASSQDSYTGELFF. The CDR3 coding sequence is TGTGCCAGCAGCCAGGACAGCTACACCGGGGAGCTGTTTTTT.

In its sample, this clone was seen once. The chain uses TRBV2 and TRBJ2-1; tentatively, D is TRBD2 (6 bases). Germline assignment: CDR1 SNHLY and CDR2 FYNNEI. The V gene lost 6 bases and the J gene lost 2 bases, with 11 bases spanning the gap. The CDR3 loop spans 14 amino acids. The chain's CDR3 is CASSRLAPYNEQFF. The DNA for the CDR3 is TGTGCCAGCAGCCGGCTAGCGCCCTACAATGAGCAGTTCTTC.